The 16 T cell receptor beta chains below come from one sample, sequenced in a study of blood T cells in healthy people across ages. A second PCR of 7 to 11 cycles used a sample-barcoded 5' primer and a J-beta primer mix. TCRdb re-called the 5' RACE reads through MiXCR, storing one row per CDR3 protein. The sample consists of some 900,000 distinct CDR3 sequences, roughly 48% of them appearing once. Sequencing input: blood. These receptors were taken from a man aged 25 to 45 in good health.

Concerning this clonotype: The germline gene is not matched at one end of the junction; a read error may be the cause. CDR3 DNA sequence: TGTGTCAGCAGCTTAGTAGGGACAGGGTACAATGTTGGGCAGTTCTTC. Protein: CVSSLVGTGYNVGQFF. The V call is TRBV7-2, the J call TRBJ2-1, with 9 bases that match TRBD1. Germline CDR1 and CDR2: SGHTA and FQGNSA. The CDR3 sequence is 16 residues long.

This clonotype was picked up one time. V usage is TRBV5-1 and J usage is TRBJ2-1, with TRBD2 matching 14 bases. This CDR3 is 17 amino acids long. CDR1 and CDR2 from the germline V gene are SGHRS and YFSETQ. With 2 bases clipped from V and 7 bases from J, the junction kept 8 bases outside the gene matches. In nucleotides, the CDR3 is TGCGCCAGCAGCTTACGACTAGCGGGGGGGCTTAGTAATGAGCAGTTCTTC. As protein: CASSLRLAGGLSNEQFF. The variable domain in full, with the rest retrieved from reference TRBV5-1 and TRBJ2-1, is KAGVTQTPRYLIKTRGQQVTLSCSPISGHRSVSWYQQTPGQGLQFLFEYFSETQRNKGNFPGRFSGRQFSNSRSEMNVSTLELGDSALYLCASSLRLAGGLSNEQFFGPGTRLTVL.

This clonotype was counted only a few times. This rearrangement joins TRBV6-2 or TRBV6-3 to TRBJ1-1, with D hard to call. The ends were cut back, 5 bases at V and 1 base at J, with 14 bases in the middle. Germline loops: CDR1 MNHEY, CDR2 SVGEGT. The CDR3 runs to 15 residues. CDR3 nucleotide sequence: TGTGCCAGCAGTCTCGCCCTACCCCGGAACACTGAAGCTTTCTTT. This gives the protein CASSLALPRNTEAFF.

The chain has TRBV12-3 or TRBV12-4 and TRBJ2-3; D not certain. The CDR3 contains 14 residues. The V end lost 7 bases, the J end lost 0 bases, and 11 bases lay between the germline ends. CDR3 nucleotide sequence: TGTGCCAGCAATCTTGGAGCAAGCACAGATACGCAGTATTTT. As protein: CASNLGASTDTQYF.

The sample holds a few counts of this clonotype. This chain connects TRBV27 to TRBJ1-6; D ambiguous. CDR1 and CDR2 (germline): MNHEY, SMNVEV (reference sequence). CDR3 length: 12 residues. Deletions cut 6 bases from V and 4 bases from J, with 4 bases between. DNA for the CDR3: TGTGCCAGCAGGCGTTATAATTCACCCCTCCACTTT. This sequence encodes CASRRYNSPLHF.

CDR3 in DNA: TGCAGTGCCCGAAGGGGGAGTCGAGAGACCCAGTACTTC. Translating gives CSARRGSRETQYF. V is TRBV20-1 and J is TRBJ2-5; TRBD1 is a possible D gene (6 bases). This CDR3 comprises 13 residues. Germline V CDR1 and CDR2: DFQATT, SNEGSKA (reference sequence). The V end was cut by 6 bases, the J end by 4 bases, with 15 bases between.

This clonotype was counted a few times. This chain joins TRBV9 and TRBJ2-1; the D gene could be TRBD1 or TRBD2 (6 bases each). CDR3 size: 14 residues. Germline V gene data show CDR1 as SGDLS and CDR2 as YYNGEE. V lost 4 bases and J 9 bases, leaving 17 bases between the germline ends. For the CDR3, the DNA is TGTGCCAGCAGCCCCGTATCGGGGGCCGGTGAGCAGTTCTTC. This encodes CASSPVSGAGEQFF.

This clonotype was observed a few times. This chain joins TRBV12-3 or TRBV12-4 and TRBJ1-5; D ambiguous. The V and J ends lost 3 bases and 2 bases respectively, with 11 bases between them. This CDR3 has 15 amino acids. As DNA, the CDR3 is TGTGCCAGCAGTTTTGGTGTTATAGGCAATCAGCCCCAGCATTTT. Translation: CASSFGVIGNQPQHF.

The chain is built from TRBV7-9 and TRBJ2-7, with D unclear. V lost 3 bases to trimming and J lost 4 bases, with 16 bases between them. The CDR3 length is 15 residues. Looked up from germline, CDR1 is SEHNR and CDR2 is FQNEAQ (reference sequence). The CDR3 spells CASSFAASKHYEQYF. The CDR3 coding sequence is TGTGCCAGCAGCTTCGCAGCGAGCAAGCATTACGAGCAGTACTTC.

The chain couples TRBV20-1 to TRBJ2-2; D is uncertain. Deletions cut 3 bases from V and 0 bases from J, with 5 bases between. The CDR3 length is 13 residues. Looked up from germline, CDR1 is DFQATT and CDR2 is SNEGSKA (reference sequence). The CDR3 loop reads CSASKANTGELFF. The CDR3 nucleotides read TGCAGTGCTAGCAAGGCGAACACCGGGGAGCTGTTTTTT.

This clonotype was seen a handful of times. The V call is TRBV27, the J call TRBJ2-7, with D tentatively TRBD1 (6 bases). The CDR3 loop spans 13 amino acids. The germline gives CDR1 MNHEY, CDR2 SMNVEV (reference sequence). The V and J ends lost 2 bases and 5 bases respectively, with 10 bases between them. The CDR3 nucleotides read TGTGCCAGCAGTTTAGACCAGGGGAACGAGCAGTACTTC. Its translation is CASSLDQGNEQYF.

This chain joins TRBV4-1 and TRBJ2-3; D remains unclear. The CDR3 consists of 15 residues. V lost 1 base and J 2 bases, leaving 10 bases between the germline ends. Germline V lookup: CDR1 MGHRA, CDR2 YSYEKL. The CDR3 DNA follows: TGCGCCAGCAGCCAAGGGACGGGTTTCACAGATACGCAGTATTTT. It specifies CASSQGTGFTDTQYF.

V is TRBV28 and J is TRBJ2-3; 7 nucleotides line up with TRBD2. Unmatched junction bases numbered 13, after V lost 5 bases and J lost 8 bases. The CDR3 has 15 amino acids. CDR1 is MDHEN, CDR2 SYDVKM, per germline. CDR3 sequence reads: CASSPSSSGAGTQYF. The CDR3 DNA reads as TGTGCCAGCAGTCCCTCCTCTAGCGGTGCGGGTACGCAGTATTTT. Complete variable domain (other parts from reference TRBV28 and TRBJ2-3): DVKVTQSSRYLVKRTGEKVFLECVQDMDHENMFWYRQDPGLGLRLIYFSYDVKMKEKGDIPEGYSVSREKKERFSLILESASTNQTSMYLCASSPSSSGAGTQYFGPGTRLTVL.

This chain uses TRBV27 with TRBJ2-3; possible D gene TRBD2, 5 bases. Germline lookup yields CDR1 MNHEY and CDR2 SMNVEV (reference sequence). V was trimmed by 3 bases and J by 1 base, leaving 14 bases between them. CDR3 size: 16 residues. CDR3 amino acids: CASSFGGSIGTDTQYF. CDR3 bases: TGTGCCAGCAGTTTTGGCGGGTCCATAGGCACAGATACGCAGTATTTT.

V usage is TRBV12-3 or TRBV12-4 and J usage is TRBJ1-2; 11 bases agree with TRBD1. The trim removed 8 bases at V and 8 bases at J, leaving 7 bases unmatched. The CDR3 length is 13 residues. This CDR3 reads CASRGQGAKGYTF. For the CDR3, the DNA is TGTGCCAGCCGTGGACAGGGGGCGAAGGGCTACACCTTC.

The chain has TRBV20-1 and TRBJ2-5; TRBD2 agrees at 9 bases. CDR3 length: 15 amino acids. The germline CDR1 and CDR2 sequences are DFQATT and SNEGSKA (reference sequence). V shed 3 bases, J shed 4 bases, and the junction held 9 bases outside the gene matches. As DNA, the CDR3 is TGCAGTGCTAGTGTGGCGGGGGGGCCTGGAGAGACCCAGTACTTC. It specifies CSASVAGGPGETQYF.